This T cell receptor (beta chain) stems from a study of T cells in localized non-small cell lung cancer. Study results and caveats: Median approximately 61 top-100 tumor clones were shared with paired adjacent lung. Sequencing involved a lone tumor region, leaving heterogeneity possible. Exceeding tumor, uninvolved adjacent lung had the highest T cell clonality. A raised T cell density in blood coincided with lengthier overall survival.

Sequencing was performed with immunoSEQ multiplex PCR; in TCRdb, only in-frame clones are kept and a portion is missing. The sample consists of under 3,000 clones, about 26% of them appearing once. Worth noting for this clone: The target antigen is unknown.

Germline CDR1 SGHRS, CDR2 YFSETQ. This CDR3 has 14 residues. V dropped 6 bases and J dropped 2; count of bases not matched to a gene: 4. The sample was lung tumor tissue, taken before any cancer treatment. The receptor comes from a female donor at least 60 years old with stage I lung adenocarcinoma. The chain links TRBV5-1 to TRBJ2-7, with 11 nucleotides matching TRBD1. In DNA, the CDR3 is TGCGCCAGCACGAGGGACAGGGGGACCTACGAGCAGTACTTC. Translated: CASTRDRGTYEQYF.